This T cell receptor beta chain originates from a study of shared clonotypes between healthy human individuals. On the study more broadly: The plates for each donor numbered three CD4 naive, three CD4 memory, two CD8 naive and one CD8 memory.

Method: immunoSEQ multiplex PCR; TCRdb's copy keeps in-frame clones and lacks some. The table shows some 1.4 million clones, with roughly 96% occurring only once. Germline CDR1 SGHNT, CDR2 YYREEE (reference sequence). V dropped 1 base and J dropped 2 bases, with 9 bases sitting between them. The CDR3 is 14 amino acids. This TCR came from a man younger than 45 in good health. The chain couples TRBV5-4 to TRBJ1-1; a possible D gene is TRBD1 (5 bases). The sequencing sample was made of naive CD4+ T cells sorted from blood. Regarding subset: CD45RA+ positively selected. CDR3 protein: CASSLQGRNTEAFF. As DNA, the CDR3 is TGTGCCAGCAGCTTGCAGGGTAGAAACACTGAAGCTTTCTTT.